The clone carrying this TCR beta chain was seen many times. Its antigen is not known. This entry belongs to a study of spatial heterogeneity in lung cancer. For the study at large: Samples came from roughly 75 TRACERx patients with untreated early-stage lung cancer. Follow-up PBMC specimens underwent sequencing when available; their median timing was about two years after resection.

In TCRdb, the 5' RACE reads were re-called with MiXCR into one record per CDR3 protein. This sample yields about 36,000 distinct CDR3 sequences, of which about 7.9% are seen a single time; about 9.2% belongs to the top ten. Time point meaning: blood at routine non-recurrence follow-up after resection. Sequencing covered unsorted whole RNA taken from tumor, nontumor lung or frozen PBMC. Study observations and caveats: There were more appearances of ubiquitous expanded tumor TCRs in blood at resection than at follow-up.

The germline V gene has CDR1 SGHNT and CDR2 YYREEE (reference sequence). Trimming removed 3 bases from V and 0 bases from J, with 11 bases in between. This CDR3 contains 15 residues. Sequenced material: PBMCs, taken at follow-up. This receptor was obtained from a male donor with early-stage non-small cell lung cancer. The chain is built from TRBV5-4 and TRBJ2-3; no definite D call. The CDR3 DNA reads TGTGCCAGCAGCTCCCAAATTTCTAGCACAGATACGCAGTATTTT. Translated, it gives CASSSQISSTDTQYF. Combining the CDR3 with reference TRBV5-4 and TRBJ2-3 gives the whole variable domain ETGVTQSPTHLIKTRGQQVTLRCSSQSGHNTVSWYQQALGQGPQFIFQYYREEENGRGNFPPRFSGLQFPNYSSELNVNALELDDSALYLCASSSQISSTDTQYFGPGTRLTVL.